The clone carrying this T cell receptor (beta chain) showed up just a few times. Its antigen is unidentified. These data belong to a study of T cells after posttransplantation cyclophosphamide. Cyclophosphamide on days +3 and +4 followed busulfan-fludarabine conditioning and a marrow graft. Germline CDR1 reads LNHDA; CDR2 reads SQIVND (reference sequence). This CDR3 has 15 amino acids. Trimming cost V 3 bases and J 1 base, with 11 bases left between them. Study outcomes and limitations: Donor-recipient repertoire similarity was low at 1-2 months, rising over year one.

Measured with immunoSEQ multiplex PCR; TCRdb has only the in-frame clones, and not every one. The repertoire has about 12,000 clones, about nine tenths of them found once; the top ten carry roughly 3.5%. This material consisted of PBMCs, taken after allogeneic stem cell transplant with posttransplant cyclophosphamide. The genes are TRBV19 and TRBJ2-3, with D possibly TRBD2 on 5 matching bases. The receptor comes from a female patient between 25 and 45 years old who received an allogeneic stem cell transplant from an unrelated donor, was CMV-positive, and had no GVHD. Some T cells may arise from the graft donor. CDR3 region: CASSISAARTDTQYF. The CDR3 DNA is TGTGCCAGTAGTATCTCAGCGGCGCGCACAGATACGCAGTATTTT.